The 18 T cell receptor beta chains listed next were all sequenced from one sample in a study of tumor-infiltrating lymphocytes in primary liver carcinoma. TCR beta cDNA was prepared out of approximately 470 ng total RNA by means of a constant-region primer. TCR beta libraries came from three nested multiplex PCR rounds using slightly modified ARM-PCR. Forward primers for TRBV1-TRBV30 and a C-beta reverse primer served the first two PCR rounds, at about 10 cycles each. One entry per CDR3 protein, called by TCRdb with MiXCR from the multiplex PCR reads. The table includes 180,000 or so distinct CDR3 sequences, about 60% detected once. RNA isolated from unsorted whole blood supplied the blood RNA, with germline DNA also extracted. Input material: peripheral blood. These receptors all stem from a man aged 40-50 years with primary liver carcinoma and hepatitis B virus infection.

The rearrangement links TRBV29-1 to TRBJ2-2; 9 bases match TRBD1. V gave up 7 bases and J gave up 6 bases; unmatched junction bases: 12. The CDR3 is 15 residues long. Germline values: CDR1 SQVTM, CDR2 ANQGSEA. The CDR3 loop reads CSAETRGQGPGELFF. The CDR3 nucleotides read TGCAGCGCCGAAACGAGAGGACAGGGGCCCGGGGAGCTGTTTTTT.

This clonotype has only a few counts. This chain connects TRBV12-3 or TRBV12-4 to TRBJ2-5, with D possibly being TRBD1 (6 bases). There are 14 residues in the CDR3. The V end lost 5 bases, the J end lost 1 base, and 11 bases lay between the germline ends. CDR3 loop: CASSPGQFQETQYF. Written as DNA, the CDR3 is TGTGCCAGCAGTCCCGGACAGTTCCAAGAGACCCAGTACTTC.

Remarks on this clonotype: The junction shows a germline mismatch at one end, possibly a read error. The chain is built from TRBV11-1 and TRBJ2-5, with 9 bases identical to TRBD2. The V gene's germline CDR1 is SGHAT and CDR2 FQDESV (reference sequence). The CDR3 has 14 amino acids. The CDR3 DNA is TGTGCCGGCAGCCCGACTGCGGGGGGGAAGACCCAGTACTTC. As protein: CAGSPTAGGKTQYF.

Regarding this clonotype: One junction end disagrees with the germline gene, perhaps due to a read error. J is TRBJ2-7 and V is TRBV6-1, with 8 bases identical to TRBD1. The CDR3 sequence is 14 residues long. CDR1 MNHNS and CDR2 SASEGT come from the germline V gene. The CDR3 coding sequence is TGTGCCAGCAGTGAACGGGGACAGGCCTACGAGCAGTGCTTC. Translating gives CASSERGQAYEQCF.

In the case of this clonotype: One end of the junction does not line up with germline, which may come from a read error. V usage is TRBV11-2 and J usage is TRBJ1-3, with 7 bases that match TRBD1. The CDR3 extends over 14 amino acids. Germline V CDR1 and CDR2: SGHAT, FQNNGV. In DNA, the CDR3 is TGTGCCAGGAGCCCAACAGGGGTTGGAAGCACCATATATTTT. Residues: CARSPTGVGSTIYF.

This clonotype appeared a few times. The chain carries TRBV4-1 and TRBJ2-1; the match to TRBD2 covers 8 bases. The CDR3 contains 17 residues. Germline values: CDR1 MGHRA, CDR2 YSYEKL. V shed 0 bases and J 2 bases; nucleotides not matched to a gene: 6. The CDR3 loop reads CASSQDRNGRAYNEQFF. The CDR3 DNA reads TGCGCCAGCAGCCAAGATAGGAACGGGAGGGCCTACAATGAGCAGTTCTTC.

The V and J genes are TRBV11-2 and TRBJ2-7; 9 positions match TRBD2. Trimming at V came to 3 bases and at J to 1 base, leaving 4 bases not matched to a gene. The CDR3 runs to 15 residues. Germline loops: CDR1 SGHAT, CDR2 FQNNGV. The CDR3 sequence: CASSFGSGRSYEQYF. CDR3 bases: TGTGCCAGCAGCTTTGGTAGCGGGAGATCCTACGAGCAGTACTTC.

This clonotype has only one observation. The V and J genes are TRBV6-5 and TRBJ2-1, with 9 bases lining up with TRBD1. CDR1 and CDR2 (germline): MNHEY, SVGAGI. V dropped 6 bases and J dropped 5; count of bases not matched to a gene: 17. This CDR3 comprises 18 residues. CDR3 residues: CASRDSTGGPILNNEQFF. CDR3 coding DNA: TGTGCCAGCAGAGATTCCACAGGGGGCCCTATTCTTAACAATGAGCAGTTCTTC.

Remarks on this clonotype: It may be a read error: a sequence one base away is much more abundant. The V call is TRBV30, the J call TRBJ2-3; no clear D gene. Germline V gene data show CDR1 as GTSNPN and CDR2 as SVGIG (reference sequence). The CDR3 contains 12 residues. The CDR3 nucleotides are TGTGCCAGGAGCGATGGGCCGGATACGCAGTATTTT. Its protein product is CARSDGPDTQYF.

The chain uses TRBV5-5 and TRBJ2-7; D call uncertain. The CDR3 is 12 amino acids. The V gene's germline CDR1 is SGHKS and CDR2 YYEKEE (reference sequence). Between the trimmed V and J ends, which lost 4 bases and 5 bases, there was a span of 10 bases. The CDR3 DNA sequence: TGTGCCAGCAGCGCTGGAGTGGACGAGCAGTACTTC. This translates into CASSAGVDEQYF.

The chain links TRBV28 to TRBJ2-5, with 8 bases matching TRBD2. Losses at the gene ends were 3 bases for V and 0 bases for J; bases not matched to a gene: 9. CDR3 length: 17 residues. The germline gives CDR1 MDHEN, CDR2 SYDVKM. CDR3 nucleotides: TGTGCCAGCAGTTTTCTTCGACTAGCGAACTACCAAGAGACCCAGTACTTC. Its protein product is CASSFLRLANYQETQYF.

A note on this clonotype: A single base separates this from a much larger clone, so it may be a read error. The rearrangement joins TRBV6-6 to TRBJ2-5; 7 nucleotides agree with TRBD1. Germline CDR1 MNHNY, CDR2 SVGAGI (reference sequence). The CDR3 contains 17 residues. The V and J ends lost 6 bases and 0 bases, in that order; junction bases with no gene match: 13. CDR3 sequence (DNA): TGTGCCAGCAGCCACGCAGACCGGGACAGCGACCAAGAGACCCAGTACTTC. This encodes CASSHADRDSDQETQYF.

On this clonotype: Since a much larger clone is just one base distant, this may be a read error. The chain has TRBV4-1 and TRBJ2-5, with D maybe TRBD1 (6 bases). Germline V gives CDR1 MGHRA, CDR2 YSYEKL. There are 16 residues in the CDR3. Written as DNA, the CDR3 is TGCGCCAGCAACCAAGATCGGGAACAGGGCGGAAAGACCCAGTACTTC. This gives the protein CASNQDREQGGKTQYF.

Turning to this clonotype: Relative to the germline gene, one junction end is altered; a read error may explain this. The chain is built from TRBV29-1 and TRBJ2-1; D is undetermined. Germline CDR1 reads SQVTM; CDR2 reads ANQGSEA. CDR3 length: 15 residues. CDR3 bases: TGCAGCGTCGAAGAAGGTAGCAGAGTTGGCGGTGAGCAGTTCTTC. It codes for CSVEEGSRVGGEQFF.

In regard to this clonotype: It is likely a read error, because the conserved phenylalanine at the end of the CDR3 is missing. The V call is TRBV18, the J call TRBJ1-1; TRBD1 might be the D (6 bases). The ends were cut back, 6 bases at V and 1 base at J, with 15 bases in the middle. The V gene's germline CDR1 is KGHSH and CDR2 LQKENI. The CDR3 length is 15 residues. The CDR3, as DNA: TGTGCCAGCTCCCAAGGGGGACTTACGAACACTGAAGCTTTCCTT. Protein sequence: CASSQGGLTNTEAFL.

Points on this clonotype: Since a much larger clone is just one base distant, this may be a read error. CDR3 sequence (DNA): TGCGCCAGCAGCCAAGGACGGACAGACTACGAGCAGTACTTC. This codes for CASSQGRTDYEQYF. V is TRBV4-1 and J is TRBJ2-7, with D maybe TRBD1 (6 bases). Per germline, CDR1 MGHRA and CDR2 YSYEKL. This CDR3 is built from 14 residues. The V and J ends lost 1 base and 3 bases respectively, with 10 bases between them.

This clonotype was observed a handful of times. The chain carries TRBV6-5 and TRBJ2-7, with TRBD1 matching over 11 bases. CDR1 is MNHEY and CDR2 is SVGAGI in the germline V gene. The CDR3 length is 15 residues. Losses at the gene ends were 0 bases for V and 4 bases for J; bases not matched to a gene: 2. CDR3 amino acids: CASSYSGDRGYEQYF. The CDR3 DNA is TGTGCCAGCAGTTACTCGGGGGACAGGGGGTACGAGCAGTACTTC.

With respect to this clonotype: One end of the junction is discordant with germline, which a read error may explain. The CDR3 loop is CASSYFLRAPRWNSLLHF. CDR3 nucleotide sequence: TGTGCCAGCAGTTACTTTCTCCGGGCCCCGAGGTGGAATTCACTCCTCCACTTT. The gene calls are TRBV6-6 and TRBJ1-6; no firm D call. CDR3 length equals 18 residues. Germline lookup yields CDR1 MNHNY and CDR2 SVGAGI (reference sequence).